These T cell receptor beta chains were read from a single sample in a study of early T cells in non-severe SARS-CoV-2 infection. From the 5' RACE reads, TCRdb called clonotypes with MiXCR, one entry per CDR3 protein. This table has about 28,000 distinct CDR3 sequences, less than 6% appearing once. This sample comprised whole blood, obtained at baseline. Receptors were obtained from an adult who was a healthcare worker with PCR-confirmed SARS-CoV-2 infection or an uninfected control (not recorded which). Each CDR3 is given with its conserved first and last residue. Fields, in order: D gene, clone size, V gene, J gene, CDR3 protein, CDR3 DNA. The D gene is left open where the match is weak. Rows give clone size only sometimes, using once, few, many, or a class for an expanded clone.

D gene: TRBD1
clone size: -
V gene: TRBV29-1
J gene: TRBJ2-1
CDR3 protein: CSVRTGGNYNEQFF
CDR3 DNA: TGCAGCGTTAGAACAGGGGGCAACTACAATGAGCAGTTCTTC

D gene: TRBD1
clone size: -
V gene: TRBV29-1
J gene: TRBJ2-5
CDR3 protein: CSVDQGAQETQYF
CDR3 DNA: TGCAGCGTTGATCAGGGGGCCCAAGAGACCCAGTACTTC

D gene: -
clone size: many
V gene: TRBV12-3/TRBV12-4
J gene: TRBJ2-1
CDR3 protein: CASSVTGGPLPNEQFF
CDR3 DNA: TGTGCCAGCAGCGTAACCGGGGGGCCCCTACCCAATGAGCAGTTCTTC

D gene: -
clone size: many
V gene: TRBV20-1
J gene: TRBJ2-5
CDR3 protein: CSARLSSFDETQYF
CDR3 DNA: TGCAGTGCTAGATTGTCTAGCTTTGACGAGACCCAGTACTTC

D gene: -
clone size: many
V gene: TRBV7-2
J gene: TRBJ2-7
CDR3 protein: CASSLVVTLEYEQYF
CDR3 DNA: TGTGCCAGCAGCTTAGTAGTGACACTCGAGTACGAGCAGTACTTC

D gene: -
clone size: many
V gene: TRBV7-8
J gene: TRBJ2-7
CDR3 protein: CASSLTAGEQYF
CDR3 DNA: TGTGCCAGCAGCTTGACAGCGGGCGAGCAGTACTTC

D gene: -
clone size: -
V gene: TRBV7-3
J gene: TRBJ2-4
CDR3 protein: CATPQVPSKNIQYF
CDR3 DNA: TGTGCCACCCCTCAGGTACCATCCAAAAACATTCAGTACTTC

D gene: TRBD1
clone size: many
V gene: TRBV5-1
J gene: TRBJ2-3
CDR3 protein: CASSRGQGTTDTQYF
CDR3 DNA: TGCGCCAGCAGCCGGGGACAGGGAACCACAGATACGCAGTATTTT

D gene: -
clone size: many
V gene: TRBV7-9
J gene: TRBJ2-7
CDR3 protein: CASSPGHEQYF
CDR3 DNA: TGTGCCAGCAGCCCGGGTCACGAGCAGTACTTC

D gene: TRBD1
clone size: many
V gene: TRBV3-1
J gene: TRBJ1-1
CDR3 protein: CASSQGQGVNTEAFF
CDR3 DNA: TGTGCCAGCAGCCAAGGACAGGGAGTGAACACTGAAGCTTTCTTT

D gene: -
clone size: many
V gene: TRBV27
J gene: TRBJ2-2
CDR3 protein: CASSLYTGELFF
CDR3 DNA: TGTGCCAGCAGTTTATACACCGGGGAGCTGTTTTTT

D gene: -
clone size: many
V gene: TRBV24-1
J gene: TRBJ2-1
CDR3 protein: CATSANNEQFF
CDR3 DNA: TGTGCCACCAGCGCTAACAATGAGCAGTTCTTC